The present entry profiles one TCR beta chain with its context. Its antigen remains undetermined. Base qualities are missing; no much larger clone stands one base away. Counted from cysteine to phenylalanine, this CDR3 has 13 amino acids. The entry retains the CDR3 DNA only, 39 bases that are in frame from base 1. V drops 0 bases and J drops 2 bases, leaving 4 bases in between. One collaborating source in Seattle enrolled patients while the patients were actively infected and followed the patients over time throughout the course of disease. Collaborating institutions collected whole blood in K2EDTA tubes following their own protocols. For TCRbeta analysis, collaborator samples were shipped as frozen whole blood, as isolated PBMCs, or as DNA extracted from either sample type. The data were taken from a study of blood T cell repertoires in COVID-19 (TCRdb year 2020). Turning to the overall study: The collaborator samples originated in the United States, Italy and Spain and spanned the acute and convalescent phases of COVID-19. The material from the prospective study consisted of cDNA or gDNA derived from T cells, B-cell-depleted T cells, or PBMCs. Deeply sampled blood TCRbeta repertoires from subjects exposed to, actively infected with, or recovered from COVID-19 were included in the dataset. A freely available public database, intended as a resource for researchers studying the immune response to SARS-CoV-2, is where the repertoires were released. Samples were obtained from the ongoing ImmuneRACE study (first 160 participants) and from over 1,000 subjects provided by 6 global collaborators. Nearly every sample came with metadata listing a de-identified subject ID, COVID-19 status, age in years and sex. HLA class I and class II types, where available, came from metadata supplied by the sample provider rather than from assay-based typing. The paper as a whole reports these results and caveats: Clinical and demographic metadata were provided uncurated, with the amount varying by source and participant.

The immunoSEQ Assay, a bias-controlled multiplex PCR, was used to amplify TCRbeta CDR3 regions from genomic DNA. The authors' pipeline ran thus. Nucleated cell counts per sample were estimated from amplification of reference gene primers within the assay. To quantify the absolute abundance of each unique TCRbeta CDR3 rearrangement, sequence reads were collapsed and filtered. For each sample, productive Simpson clonality was calculated as the square root of Simpson's diversity index across productive rearrangements. TCRdb retrieved this table from immuneACCESS and kept in-frame rearrangements only. Not all clones are present; in checked studies, unresolved V genes account for under half, and no reason is known for the remainder. V and J calls and clone size are as listed in that table; D and trimming were resolved from the DNA. This sample holds about 500,000 clones; 89% were observed only once. Of the sample, roughly 1% is held by the ten largest clones.

The sequenced material came from peripheral blood. Recombination joined TRBV12-3 or TRBV12-4 with TRBJ2-5; the D gene identity is not certain. The TCR sequence derives from a man in his late teens or twenties with COVID-19, enrolled during active disease. The CDR3 protein is CASSLAAQETQYF. The nucleotides read TGTGCCAGCAGTTTAGCGGCTCAAGAGACCCAGTACTTC.